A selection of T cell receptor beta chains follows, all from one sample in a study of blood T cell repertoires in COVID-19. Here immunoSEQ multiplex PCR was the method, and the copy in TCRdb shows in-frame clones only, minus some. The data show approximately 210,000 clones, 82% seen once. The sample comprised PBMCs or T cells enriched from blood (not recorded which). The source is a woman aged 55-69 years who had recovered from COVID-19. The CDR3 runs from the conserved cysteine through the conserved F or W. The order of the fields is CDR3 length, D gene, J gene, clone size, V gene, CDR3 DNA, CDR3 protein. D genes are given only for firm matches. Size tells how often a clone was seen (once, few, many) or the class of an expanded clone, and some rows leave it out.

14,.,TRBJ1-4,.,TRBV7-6,TGTGCCAGCAGCACGAATGGGGGCGCGGAAAAACTGTTTTTT,CASSTNGGAEKLFF
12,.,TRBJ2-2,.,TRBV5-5,TGTGCCAGCAGCTTGTCGACCGGGGAGCTGTTTTTT,CASSLSTGELFF
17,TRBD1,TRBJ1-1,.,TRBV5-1,TGCGCCAGCAGCTTGGGGACAGGGGTCGGGATGAACACTGAAGCTTTCTTT,CASSLGTGVGMNTEAFF
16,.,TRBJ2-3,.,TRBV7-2,TGTGCCAGCAGCTTAGCTGGGACTGAGGGCACAGATACGCAGTATTTT,CASSLAGTEGTDTQYF
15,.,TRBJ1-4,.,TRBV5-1,TGCGCCAGCAGCTTGTCCGGGCAGGGTGGTGAAAAACTGTTTTTT,CASSLSGQGGEKLFF
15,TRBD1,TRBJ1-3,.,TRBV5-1,TGCGCCAGCAGCCTAGACCAGGGGGCTGGAAACACCATATATTTT,CASSLDQGAGNTIYF
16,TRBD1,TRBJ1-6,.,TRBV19,TGTGCCAGTAGTCCGGACAGGGGGCTTTCTAATTCACCCCTCCACTTT,CASSPDRGLSNSPLHF
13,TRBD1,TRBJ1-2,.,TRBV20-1,TGCAGTGCTAGTGTCGGGACAGGCTATGGCTACACCTTC,CSASVGTGYGYTF
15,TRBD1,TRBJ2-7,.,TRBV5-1,TGCGCCAGCAGCACATCCGGGACAGGGGTAAGCGAGCAGTACTTC,CASSTSGTGVSEQYF
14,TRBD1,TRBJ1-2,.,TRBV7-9,TGTGCCAGCAGCCCGGACAGGGGAGATCTTGGCTACACCTTC,CASSPDRGDLGYTF
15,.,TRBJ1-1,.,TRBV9,TGTGCCAGCAGCGTAGGATCAGTGATGAACACTGAAGCTTTCTTT,CASSVGSVMNTEAFF
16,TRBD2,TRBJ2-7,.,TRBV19,TGTGCCAGTAGTATAGCTGGGACTAGCGGGAACTACGAGCAGTACTTC,CASSIAGTSGNYEQYF
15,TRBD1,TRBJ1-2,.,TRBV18,TGTGCCAGCTCACCACTAACAGGGGACTCAAATGGCTACACCTTC,CASSPLTGDSNGYTF
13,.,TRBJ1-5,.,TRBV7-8,TGTGCCAGCAGCTTAGCAAGAGGGCAGCCCCAGCATTTT,CASSLARGQPQHF
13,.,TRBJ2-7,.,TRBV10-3,TGTGCCATCACCCCAGGGGACTCCTACGAGCAGTACTTC,CAITPGDSYEQYF
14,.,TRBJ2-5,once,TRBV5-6,TGTGCCAGCAGCGGAGTGGCCGGTCAAGAGACCCAGTACTTC,CASSGVAGQETQYF
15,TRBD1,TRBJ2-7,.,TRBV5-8,TGTGCCAGCGGCGAGCGGGACAGGGTCATCAGGGAGCAGTACTTC,CASGERDRVIREQYF
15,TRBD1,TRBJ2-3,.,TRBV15,TGTGCCACGGGTATAGGACAGGGTGTCACAGATACGCAGTATTTT,CATGIGQGVTDTQYF
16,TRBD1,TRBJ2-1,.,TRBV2,TGTGCCAGCAATGAAGTCGTCGACAGGGGAGGCAATGAGCAGTTCTTC,CASNEVVDRGGNEQFF
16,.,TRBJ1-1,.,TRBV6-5,TGTGCCAGCAGTTACTCTAGTACAGCGGTGAACACTGAAGCTTTCTTT,CASSYSSTAVNTEAFF
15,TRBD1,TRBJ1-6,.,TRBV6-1,TGTGCCAGCAGTCCATCCGGGACAGGGGCTTCACCCCTCCACTTT,CASSPSGTGASPLHF
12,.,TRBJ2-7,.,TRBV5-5,TGTGCCAGCAGCTTGGAACAGTACGAGCAGTACTTC,CASSLEQYEQYF
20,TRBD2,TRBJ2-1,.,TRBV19,TGTGCCAGTAGTGTCCTTATAATGCTAGCGGACTATAGCTCCTACAATGAGCAGTTCTTC,CASSVLIMLADYSSYNEQFF
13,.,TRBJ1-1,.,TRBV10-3,TGTGCCATCAGCAGCGAATGGAACACTGAAGCTTTCTTT,CAISSEWNTEAFF
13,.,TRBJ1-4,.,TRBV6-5,TGTGCCAGCAGGGCTCGTTGGGGCGAAAAACTGTTTTTT,CASRARWGEKLFF
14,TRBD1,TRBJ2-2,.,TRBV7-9,TGTGCCAGCAGCCCAGGGGGGAACACCGGGGAGCTGTTTTTT,CASSPGGNTGELFF
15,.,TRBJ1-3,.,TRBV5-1,TGCGCCAGCAGTTTCACAGGGCGCTCTGGAAACACCATATATTTT,CASSFTGRSGNTIYF
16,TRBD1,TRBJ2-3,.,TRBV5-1,TGCGCCAGCAGCTTGGCTAGGACAGGGAGGACAGATACGCAGTATTTT,CASSLARTGRTDTQYF
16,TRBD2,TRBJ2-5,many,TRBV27,TGTGCCAGCAGTTTATCGGGACTAGCGGGAAGAGAGACCCAGTACTTC,CASSLSGLAGRETQYF
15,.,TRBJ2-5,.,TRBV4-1,TGCGCCAGCAGCCAAGAAAGAATGGGGAGGGAGACCCAGTACTTC,CASSQERMGRETQYF
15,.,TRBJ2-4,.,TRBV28,TGTGCCAGCAGTCCAACCACTAGAAAAGAAAACATTCAGTACTTC,CASSPTTRKENIQYF
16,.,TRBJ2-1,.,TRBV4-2,TGTGCCAGCAGCCAAGATCAACGGGAGTGGTACAATGAGCAGTTCTTC,CASSQDQREWYNEQFF
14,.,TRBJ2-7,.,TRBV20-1,TGCAGTGCTAGTCCCCCACGGTCGAGTTACGAGCAGTACTTC,CSASPPRSSYEQYF
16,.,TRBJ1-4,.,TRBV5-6,TGTGCCAGCAGCTTGGCCCAACTGGGGCTTAATGAAAAACTGTTTTTT,CASSLAQLGLNEKLFF
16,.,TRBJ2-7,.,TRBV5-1,TGCGCCAGCAGCTTAATACCAGGGAATTCAGGCTACGAGCAGTACTTC,CASSLIPGNSGYEQYF
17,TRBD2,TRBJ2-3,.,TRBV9,TGTGCCAGCAGCGTAGGTCAAGCGGGAGGCCCCCGGGATACGCAGTATTTT,CASSVGQAGGPRDTQYF
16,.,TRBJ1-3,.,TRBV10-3,TGTGCCATCAGTGAAAGACAGGTTAACTCTGGAAACACCATATATTTT,CAISERQVNSGNTIYF
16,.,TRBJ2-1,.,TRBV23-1,TGCGCCAGCAGTCGCTCGGGATCGTTTCTTAGCAATGAGCAGTTCTTC,CASSRSGSFLSNEQFF
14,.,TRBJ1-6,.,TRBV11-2,TGTGCCAGCAGCTTAGGACAGAATAATTCACCCCTCCACTTT,CASSLGQNNSPLHF
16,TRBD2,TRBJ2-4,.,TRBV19,TGTGCCAGTACGTCAAGCGGGGGGGCCGGCAAAAACATTCAGTACTTC,CASTSSGGAGKNIQYF
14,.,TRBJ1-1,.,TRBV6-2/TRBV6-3,TGTGCCAGCAGTCACCCCAGGGGAGCCACTGAAGCTTTCTTT,CASSHPRGATEAFF
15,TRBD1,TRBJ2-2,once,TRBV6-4,TGTGCCAGCAGTGACCCGGGACAGCCCACCGGGGAGCTGTTTTTT,CASSDPGQPTGELFF
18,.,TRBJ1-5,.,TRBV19,TGTGCCAGTAGTATCAGGGCGGCAGGGGCTGATAGCAATCAGCCCCAGCATTTT,CASSIRAAGADSNQPQHF
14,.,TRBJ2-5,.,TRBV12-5,TGTGCTAGTGGTCCTAGTAACAGGAAAGAGACCCAGTACTTC,CASGPSNRKETQYF
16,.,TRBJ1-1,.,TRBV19,TGTGCCAGTAGTAGTGAACAGGGAAGGGGGAACACTGAAGCTTTCTTT,CASSSEQGRGNTEAFF
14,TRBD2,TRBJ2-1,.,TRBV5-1,TGCGCCAGCACACTAGCGGCGGGGAACAATGAGCAGTTCTTC,CASTLAAGNNEQFF
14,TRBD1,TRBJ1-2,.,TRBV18,TGTGCCAGCTCACCGACCGGGACAGGCTATGGCTACACCTTC,CASSPTGTGYGYTF
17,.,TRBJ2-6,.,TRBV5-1,TGCGCCAGCAGCTTGGGGCAGGGAATTGTGGGGGCCAACGTCCTGACTTTC,CASSLGQGIVGANVLTF
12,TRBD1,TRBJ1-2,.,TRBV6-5,TGTGCCAGCAGTCCCAGGACAGGCGGCTACACCTTC,CASSPRTGGYTF
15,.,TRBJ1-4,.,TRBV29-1,TGCAGCGTTGGGCCCATGGGGGGAGCTAATGAAAAACTGTTTTTT,CSVGPMGGANEKLFF
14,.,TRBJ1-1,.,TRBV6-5,TGTGCCAGCAGTCGAACACAGGGTTATACTGAAGCTTTCTTT,CASSRTQGYTEAFF
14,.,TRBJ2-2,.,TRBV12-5,TGTGCTAGTGGTTTTGAGGGGAACACCGGGGAGCTGTTTTTT,CASGFEGNTGELFF
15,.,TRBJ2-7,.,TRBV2,TGTGCCAGCAGTGAAACGAGCCTCACTATCTACGAGCAGTACTTC,CASSETSLTIYEQYF
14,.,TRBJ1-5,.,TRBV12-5,TGTGCTAGTGGTTTGAGGCCAGGGAATCAGCCCCAGCATTTT,CASGLRPGNQPQHF
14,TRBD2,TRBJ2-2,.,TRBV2,TGTGCCAGCAGTCTAGCGGGAGAAGCCGGGGAGCTGTTTTTT,CASSLAGEAGELFF
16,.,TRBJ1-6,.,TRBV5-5,TGTGCCAGCAGCTTGTTCCTGAGCTCCTATAATTCACCCCTCCACTTT,CASSLFLSSYNSPLHF
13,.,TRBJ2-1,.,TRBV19,TGTGCCAGCGGGACAAATGCCTACAATGAGCAGTTCTTC,CASGTNAYNEQFF
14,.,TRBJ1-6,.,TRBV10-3,TGTGCCATCAGTGAGTCCGGGGGAAATTCACCCCTCCACTTT,CAISESGGNSPLHF
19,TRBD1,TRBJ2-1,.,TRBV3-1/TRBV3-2,TGTGCCAGCAGCCAAATAGACAGGGGGCGAACTCTGTCCTACAATGAGCAGTTCTTC,CASSQIDRGRTLSYNEQFF